This T cell receptor beta chain was observed in a study of control samples from healthy donors and cancer patients (dated by TCRdb to about 2020). On this clone itself: Its cognate antigen has yet to be identified. Base qualities are not recorded, but no much larger clone differs from it by a single base. At the DNA level, this CDR3 is encoded by other sequences in the same sample as well.

V lost 5 bases and J lost 6 bases; the stretch between them is 11 bases long. As encoded in the germline V gene (reference sequence), CDR1 is PRHDT while CDR2 is FYEKMQ. The CDR3 runs 13 residues from the cysteine to the phenylalanine. Only the CDR3 part of the read is kept: 39 bases, read in frame from the first base. Preparation of the library involved the immunoSEQ multiplex PCR assay. Here the immuneACCESS table is served through TCRdb, limited to in-frame sequences with V and J called. Missing clones are a known gap in these copies; in checked studies unresolved V genes cover under half, and the rest lacks a known reason. In this sample the table shows approximately 69,000 clones, approximately 89% of which occur a single time. The top ten clonotypes cover roughly 6% of the sample.

Sequencing was done on a sample of PBMCs. The rearrangement joined TRBV13 to TRBJ1-5; TRBD1 might be the D gene, on 5 matching bases. This clonotype originated in a man between 60 and 75 years old with colorectal cancer. The CDR3 reads as follows: CASSLGGSQPQHF. DNA sequence: TGTGCCAGCAGCCTGGGGGGGTCTCAGCCCCAGCATTTT.